These 27 T cell receptor beta chains originate from one sample sequenced in a study of blood T cell repertoires in COVID-19. Libraries were prepared by immunoSEQ multiplex PCR; TCRdb keeps only in-frame clonotypes and omits some of them. The repertoire holds about 300,000 clones, with roughly 86% as singletons. Source material: peripheral blood. The receptors stem from a man between 65 and 85 years old with acute or convalescent COVID-19.

In this sample, this clone turned up once. The genes are TRBV18 and TRBJ2-3, with D perhaps matching TRBD1 (5 bases). The CDR3 extends over 16 amino acids. The germline V and J ends were trimmed by 5 bases and 0 bases, with 15 bases remaining between them. CDR1 and CDR2 (germline): KGHSH, LQKENI. CDR3 coding DNA: TGTGCCAGCTCAAAACAGGCAACCCGTAGCACAGATACGCAGTATTTT. Translated, it gives CASSKQATRSTDTQYF. Full variable domain (remainder filled in from reference TRBV18 and TRBJ2-3): NAGVMQNPRHLVRRRGQEARLRCSPMKGHSHVYWYRQLPEEGLKFMVYLQKENIIDESGMPKERFSAEFPKEGPSILRIQQVVRGDSAAYFCASSKQATRSTDTQYFGPGTRLTVL.

The chain recombines TRBV4-3 with TRBJ1-4; D is undetermined. Germline V CDR1 and CDR2: LGHNA, YSLEER. The CDR3 loop spans 15 amino acids. V lost 2 bases and J lost 3, with 10 bases in between. As DNA, the CDR3 is TGCGCCAGCAGCCAACCGGGAGACTCTAATGAAAAACTGTTTTTT. Its protein is CASSQPGDSNEKLFF.

Regarding this clone: The same CDR3 can be traced to other DNA sequences in this sample. The V and J genes are TRBV18 and TRBJ1-1; TRBD1 matches 7 bases. Germline V gene lookup returns CDR1 KGHSH and CDR2 LQKENI. With 2 bases clipped from V and 3 bases from J, the junction kept 9 bases outside the gene matches. The CDR3 runs 16 residues. CDR3 residues: CASSPGQGEGDTEAFF. The CDR3 DNA is TGTGCCAGCTCACCAGGTCAGGGGGAAGGGGACACTGAAGCTTTCTTT.

The chain uses TRBV5-4 and TRBJ2-5, with D perhaps matching TRBD1 (6 bases). Per the germline V gene, CDR1 is SGHNT and CDR2 is YYREEE (reference sequence). The CDR3 is 15 amino acids. Trimming removed 3 bases from V and 5 bases from J, with 17 bases in between. CDR3 region: CASSSGQGIRETQYF. The CDR3 region has the DNA TGTGCCAGCAGCTCGGGGCAGGGGATTAGGGAGACCCAGTACTTC.

V usage is TRBV24-1 and J usage is TRBJ2-1, with TRBD1 identical over 7 bases. Germline CDR1 reads KGHDR; CDR2 reads SFDVKD. This CDR3 spans 16 amino acids. V was clipped by 7 bases and J by 0 bases; unmatched bases: 8. This chain's CDR3 is CATRGVAGGSYNEQFF. CDR3 nucleotides: TGTGCCACCAGGGGGGTGGCAGGGGGCTCCTACAATGAGCAGTTCTTC.

The chain uses TRBV28 and TRBJ1-3; no firm D call. Deletions cut 3 bases from V and 0 bases from J, with 9 bases between. The CDR3 consists of 15 residues. Germline lookup yields CDR1 MDHEN and CDR2 SYDVKM. CDR3 protein: CASSFWAGSGNTIYF. The CDR3, as DNA: TGTGCCAGCAGTTTTTGGGCAGGCTCTGGAAACACCATATATTTT.

The chain joins TRBV2 to TRBJ2-5; 8 nucleotides match TRBD1. In germline, CDR1 is SNHLY, CDR2 FYNNEI. This CDR3 spans 13 amino acids. The ends lost 4 bases at V and 3 bases at J; junction bases unmatched: 1. DNA for the CDR3: TGTGCCAGCAGTGTGACAGGGGAAGAGACCCAGTACTTC. This codes for CASSVTGEETQYF. The full variable domain, completed using reference TRBV2 and TRBJ2-5, is EPEVTQTPSHQVTQMGQEVILRCVPISNHLYFYWYRQILGQKVEFLVSFYNNEISEKSEIFDDQFSVERPDGSNFTLKIRSTKLEDSAMYFCASSVTGEETQYFGPGTRLLVL.

V and J are TRBV6-6 and TRBJ1-5; D perhaps matches TRBD1 (5 bases). Deletions cut 0 bases from V and 4 bases from J, with 10 bases between. Germline V lookup: CDR1 MNHNY, CDR2 SVGAGI (reference sequence). The CDR3 sequence is 15 residues long. The CDR3 loop is CASSYSSGPNQPQHF. The CDR3, as DNA: TGTGCCAGCAGTTACTCGTCAGGGCCTAATCAGCCCCAGCATTTT.

This sequence joins TRBV6-2 or TRBV6-3 and TRBJ1-2, with D maybe TRBD1 (5 bases). Germline loops: CDR1 MNHEY, CDR2 SVGEGT. The V end lost 1 base, the J end lost 8 bases, and 11 bases lay between the germline ends. The CDR3 covers 13 residues. The CDR3 loop reads CASSYLGAEGYTF. The CDR3 bases are TGTGCCAGCAGTTACTTAGGGGCGGAAGGCTACACCTTC.

The chain recombines TRBV12-3 or TRBV12-4 with TRBJ1-2; a weak D match, TRBD1 (5 bases). Between the trimmed V and J ends, which lost 6 bases and 8 bases, there was a span of 16 bases. The CDR3 consists of 13 residues. In DNA form, the CDR3 reads TGTGCCAGCAGGCTTGTGCAGGGTCGGGGCTACACCTTC. This sequence encodes CASRLVQGRGYTF.

The rearrangement links TRBV28 to TRBJ2-1; no definite D call. The CDR3 has 15 residues. Germline V gene sequence: CDR1 MDHEN, CDR2 SYDVKM. V was cut by 5 bases and J by 7 bases, with 18 bases left in between. The CDR3 DNA reads as TGTGCCAGCAGTACCTACCCTCCCCTAGAGAATGAGCAGTTCTTC. Translating it yields CASSTYPPLENEQFF. Looking up the rest from reference TRBV28 and TRBJ2-1 gives the full variable domain: DVKVTQSSRYLVKRTGEKVFLECVQDMDHENMFWYRQDPGLGLRLIYFSYDVKMKEKGDIPEGYSVSREKKERFSLILESASTNQTSMYLCASSTYPPLENEQFFGPGTRLTVL.

V is TRBV11-3 and J is TRBJ2-3; tentative D call: TRBD2 (7 bases). This CDR3 region has 14 residues. V gave up 5 bases and J gave up 2 bases, with 11 bases separating them. The germline V gene has CDR1 SGHNT and CDR2 YENEEA. DNA for the CDR3: TGTGCCAGCAGCCGAGGGGGGGTCACAGATACGCAGTATTTT. Amino acid sequence: CASSRGGVTDTQYF.

The chain links TRBV5-6 to TRBJ1-1, with D possibly matching TRBD1 (6 bases). V dropped 4 bases and J dropped 0 bases, with 16 bases sitting between them. Germline CDR1 reads SGHDT; CDR2 reads YYEEEE. This CDR3 comprises 16 residues. The CDR3 protein is CASSRHRAIMNTEAFF. CDR3 nucleotide sequence: TGTGCCAGCAGCCGCCACAGGGCAATAATGAACACTGAAGCTTTCTTT.

This clone was found a few times. The chain has TRBV7-2 and TRBJ2-1; D is possibly TRBD2 (7 bases). This CDR3 spans 15 amino acids. Germline values: CDR1 SGHTA, CDR2 FQGNSA. The germline V and J ends were trimmed by 5 bases and 7 bases, with 18 bases remaining between them. The chain's CDR3 is CASSLAAGARNEQFF. The CDR3 DNA reads TGTGCCAGCAGCCTGGCGGCGGGGGCTCGGAATGAGCAGTTCTTC.

This sequence joins TRBV7-9 and TRBJ2-3, with D perhaps TRBD2 (5 bases). V dropped 5 bases and J dropped 2 bases, with 20 bases sitting between them. Germline V gives CDR1 SEHNR, CDR2 FQNEAQ (reference sequence). This CDR3 has 17 residues. Here the CDR3 DNA reads TGTGCCAGCAGCCTACCACCGCGGACTGAAGACACAGATACGCAGTATTTT. It yields the protein CASSLPPRTEDTDTQYF.

The chain links TRBV7-9 to TRBJ1-1; weak D call: TRBD1 (6 bases). Trimming removed 2 bases at V and 3 bases at J, with 7 bases between. Germline loops: CDR1 SEHNR, CDR2 FQNEAQ (reference sequence). The CDR3 runs 13 residues. Here the CDR3 reads CASSLTGYTEAFF. DNA for the CDR3: TGTGCCAGCAGCTTAACAGGGTACACTGAAGCTTTCTTT.

V is TRBV5-1 and J is TRBJ2-5; D unclear. V was pared by 0 bases and J by 5 bases, with 8 bases between. Germline loops: CDR1 SGHRS, CDR2 YFSETQ. The CDR3 length is 13 residues. The CDR3 DNA sequence: TGCGCCAGCAGCTTGGAGAGGCGGGAGACCCAGTACTTC. It encodes CASSLERRETQYF.

Note on this clone: Being one base from a much bigger clone, this may be a read error. The V gene is TRBV27, the J gene TRBJ1-1, with D unresolved. CDR3 length equals 12 residues. Trimming shortened V by 6 bases and J by 4 bases, and 9 bases separated the two germline ends. Germline V gene sequence: CDR1 MNHEY, CDR2 SMNVEV (reference sequence). This CDR3 reads CASSQPGTEAFF. The CDR3 DNA is TGTGCCAGCAGCCAACCGGGCACTGAAGCTTTCTTT.

As for this clone: Other DNA variants within this sample encode the same CDR3. The V and J genes are TRBV5-1 and TRBJ1-2; 7 nucleotides line up with TRBD1. The J segment lost 3 bases and the V segment lost 0 bases, leaving 5 bases of the junction unmatched. Germline V gene lookup returns CDR1 SGHRS and CDR2 YFSETQ. This CDR3 spans 15 amino acids. The chain's CDR3 is CASSLGTGGDYGYTF. The CDR3 nucleotides are TGCGCCAGCAGCTTGGGGACAGGAGGGGACTATGGCTACACCTTC.

The chain has TRBV28 and TRBJ1-2; possible D gene TRBD1, 6 bases. This CDR3 has 14 amino acids. Trimming removed 5 bases at V and 4 bases at J, with 14 bases between. The V gene's germline CDR1 is MDHEN and CDR2 SYDVKM. The CDR3 loop is CASSPPGHTYGYTF. CDR3 bases: TGTGCCAGCAGTCCTCCGGGACACACCTATGGCTACACCTTC.

This sequence joins TRBV13 and TRBJ2-5; D gene uncertain. The V gene lost 6 bases and the J gene lost 1 base, with 9 bases spanning the gap. The CDR3 contains 13 residues. Germline values: CDR1 PRHDT, CDR2 FYEKMQ (reference sequence). The DNA of the CDR3 is TGTGCCAGCAGGCCACATGGCCAAGAGACCCAGTACTTC. Its protein is CASRPHGQETQYF.

This clone was picked up a small number of times. The CDR3 nucleotides are TGCGCCAGCAGCCCGACAGGCTCCCCCCCGAATGAGCAGTTCTTC. This encodes CASSPTGSPPNEQFF. The gene calls are TRBV5-1 and TRBJ2-1, with D possibly being TRBD1 (6 bases). This CDR3 has 15 amino acids. Germline CDR1 SGHRS, CDR2 YFSETQ. With 4 bases removed from V and 7 bases from J, the gap between germline ends came to 18 bases. The full variable domain, its missing parts supplied by reference TRBV5-1 and TRBJ2-1, is KAGVTQTPRYLIKTRGQQVTLSCSPISGHRSVSWYQQTPGQGLQFLFEYFSETQRNKGNFPGRFSGRQFSNSRSEMNVSTLELGDSALYLCASSPTGSPPNEQFFGPGTRLTVL.

CDR3 in DNA: TGTGCCATCCGTGGACAGGGCATCTCTGGAAACACCATATATTTT. It codes for CAIRGQGISGNTIYF. V usage is TRBV10-3 and J usage is TRBJ1-3, with 8 bases that match TRBD1. V shed 8 bases and J 0 bases; nucleotides not matched to a gene: 6. Germline CDR1 ENHRY, CDR2 SYGVKD. This CDR3 is built from 15 residues.

The chain joins TRBV28 to TRBJ2-7, with D maybe TRBD2 (5 bases). Germline CDR1 and CDR2: MDHEN and SYDVKM. V was pared by 8 bases and J by 6 bases, with 14 bases between. The CDR3 has 12 amino acids. CDR3 residues: CASGRGFGEQYF. The CDR3 DNA reads TGTGCCAGCGGTAGAGGGTTTGGCGAGCAGTACTTC.

Here the CDR3 reads CASSFWTGTANSYEQYF. The CDR3 bases are TGTGCCAGCAGCTTTTGGACCGGGACAGCGAACTCCTACGAGCAGTACTTC. J is TRBJ2-7 and V is TRBV5-5, with 7 bases that match TRBD1. The germline gives CDR1 SGHKS, CDR2 YYEKEE (reference sequence). J was trimmed by 0 bases and V by 2 bases; bases with no gene match: 11. This CDR3 has 17 residues.

The chain employs TRBV5-4 and TRBJ2-6; tentative D call: TRBD2 (5 bases). The CDR3 runs to 15 residues. V lost 4 bases to trimming and J lost 0 bases, with 8 bases between them. The germline gives CDR1 SGHNT, CDR2 YYREEE (reference sequence). CDR3 DNA: TGTGCCAGCAGCATAGGGAGCTCTGGGGCCAACGTCCTGACTTTC. Residues: CASSIGSSGANVLTF.

The chain combines TRBV6-5 with TRBJ1-1; TRBD1 matches 7 bases. Trimming removed 5 bases from V and 2 bases from J; junction bases left unmatched: 2. The germline CDR1 and CDR2 sequences are MNHEY and SVGAGI. The CDR3 totals 13 residues. For the CDR3, the DNA is TGTGCCAGCAGTCGACAGGGTAACACTGAAGCTTTCTTT. This gives the protein CASSRQGNTEAFF.